A single sample is the source of the 29 T cell receptor beta chains below, sequenced in a study of brain T cells in children with intractable seizures. Data came from immunoSEQ multiplex PCR; TCRdb stores just in-frame clones and leaves some out. The sample contains around 80,000 clones, around nine tenths of which appear only once. Source: peripheral blood, taken at surgery. These receptors originate from a girl aged 2 to 10 with Rasmussen encephalitis and intractable seizures.

The genes are TRBV6-5 and TRBJ1-6, with 12 bases lining up with TRBD1. The CDR3 loop spans 14 amino acids. After removal of 5 bases from V and 14 bases from J, the junction contained 7 bases not matched to a gene. Germline values: CDR1 MNHEY, CDR2 SVGAGI. CDR3 bases: TGTGCCAGCAGTCCCCCGGGACAGGGGGCCTCCCTCCACTTT. Its protein is CASSPPGQGASLHF.

The V and J genes are TRBV19 and TRBJ1-2; tentative D call: TRBD1 (5 bases). This CDR3 is 14 amino acids long. CDR1 LNHDA and CDR2 SQIVND come from the germline V gene (reference sequence). V gave up 5 bases and J gave up 1 base, with 11 bases separating them. CDR3 loop: CASSGGPSNYGYTF. The CDR3 DNA sequence: TGTGCCAGTAGTGGGGGACCCAGTAACTATGGCTACACCTTC. Together with reference TRBV19 and TRBJ1-2, the CDR3 gives the full variable domain: DGGITQSPKYLFRKEGQNVTLSCEQNLNHDAMYWYRQDPGQGLRLIYYSQIVNDFQKGDIAEGYSVSREKKESFPLTVTSAQKNPTAFYLCASSGGPSNYGYTFGSGTRLTVV.

On this clone: It is unclear where the CDR3 begins or ends on the DNA, so no DNA is shown, and the CDR3 is as TCRdb lists it. The rearrangement links TRBV12-3 or TRBV12-4 to TRBJ1-2. The CDR3 extends over 13 residues, inclusive of both ends. The CDR3 sequence is CASSFVGTGSPHF.

V is TRBV18 and J is TRBJ2-3, with D unclear. Trimming cost V 3 bases and J 0 bases, with 7 bases left between them. This CDR3 has 14 residues. Germline V lookup: CDR1 KGHSH, CDR2 LQKENI. The DNA of the CDR3 is TGTGCCAGCTCACCGGCGGTTAGCACAGATACGCAGTATTTT. It translates to CASSPAVSTDTQYF.

This sequence joins TRBV3-1 (or the pseudogene TRBV3-2) and TRBJ1-6; D remains ambiguous. Germline V gene lookup returns CDR1 LGHDT and CDR2 YNNKEL (reference sequence). This CDR3 has 13 amino acids. V was cut by 4 bases and J by 7 bases, with 8 bases left in between. The chain's CDR3 is CASSPQPNSPLHF. In nucleotides, the CDR3 is TGTGCCAGCAGCCCCCAGCCGAATTCACCCCTCCACTTT.

The chain recombines TRBV19 with TRBJ1-2; TRBD1 matches 9 bases. Germline V lookup: CDR1 LNHDA, CDR2 SQIVND (reference sequence). This CDR3 contains 16 residues. V shed 4 bases and J 6 bases; nucleotides not matched to a gene: 12. DNA of the CDR3: TGTGCCAGTAGTAATCGTCGGGACAGGGTATGGGATGGCTACACCTTC. Translation: CASSNRRDRVWDGYTF.

The chain recombines TRBV5-1 with TRBJ2-5; 7 nucleotides agree with TRBD1. Unmatched junction bases numbered 6, after V lost 1 base and J lost 3 bases. The germline gives CDR1 SGHRS, CDR2 YFSETQ. The CDR3 runs to 15 residues. CDR3 in DNA: TGCGCCAGCAGCTTGTACAGGGGATGGGAAGAGACCCAGTACTTC. Protein product: CASSLYRGWEETQYF.

The chain couples TRBV11-2 to TRBJ2-4; perhaps TRBD2 as D (5 bases). The CDR3 is 15 amino acids. Germline CDR1 reads SGHAT; CDR2 reads FQNNGV. The V end lost 1 base, the J end lost 0 bases, and 7 bases lay between the germline ends. Written as DNA, the CDR3 is TGTGCCAGCAGCTTAGGAGGGTTAGCCAAAAACATTCAGTACTTC. As protein: CASSLGGLAKNIQYF.

V is TRBV14 and J is TRBJ2-2; D call uncertain. CDR1 and CDR2 from the germline V gene are SGHDN and FVKESK. There are 12 residues in the CDR3. The V end was cut by 3 bases, the J end by 5 bases, with 4 bases between. The CDR3 region is CASSHGTGELFF. The CDR3 DNA follows: TGTGCCAGCAGCCATGGAACCGGGGAGCTGTTTTTT.

In DNA form, the CDR3 reads TGTGCCAGCTCTAGGGGTGGAGGGAACCAAGAGACCCAGTACTTC. It translates to CASSRGGGNQETQYF. The chain recombines TRBV5-8 with TRBJ2-5, with D possibly TRBD2 on 6 matching bases. V was shortened by 7 bases and J by 0 bases, with 16 bases between the two germline ends. The CDR3 covers 15 residues. The germline CDR1 and CDR2 sequences are SGHTS and YDEGEE.

The chain uses TRBV11-2 and TRBJ2-3, with 9 bases identical to TRBD1. Germline V gene lookup returns CDR1 SGHAT and CDR2 FQNNGV. The CDR3 is 17 amino acids. V lost 5 bases to trimming and J lost 4 bases; unmatched junction nucleotides: 13. CDR3 protein: CASSATGGSSRPDTQYF. In nucleotides, the CDR3 is TGTGCCAGCAGCGCCACAGGGGGCTCCTCTAGACCAGATACGCAGTATTTT.

The genes are TRBV25-1 and TRBJ1-2; D is unresolved. The CDR3 loop spans 12 amino acids. V was shortened by 2 bases and J by 5 bases, with 6 bases between the two germline ends. Germline loops: CDR1 MGHDK, CDR2 SYGVNS. As DNA, the CDR3 is TGTGCCAGCAGTGAACGCGGATATGGCTACACCTTC. It specifies CASSERGYGYTF.

This clone is a singleton in its sample. The rearrangement uses TRBV2 and TRBJ1-5; the match to TRBD1 covers 7 bases. CDR3 length: 15 residues. Looked up from germline, CDR1 is SNHLY and CDR2 is FYNNEI. The V gene end was trimmed by 6 bases and the J gene end by 1 base; junction bases not matched to a gene: 6. The CDR3 spells CASSIQGLSNQPQHF. CDR3 DNA sequence: TGTGCCAGCAGCATACAGGGGTTAAGCAATCAGCCCCAGCATTTT.

This clone was found a few times. The rearrangement joins TRBV4-1 to TRBJ1-6; D gene uncertain. Trimming stripped 0 bases from V and 9 bases from J, with 6 bases between. The CDR3 has 13 amino acids. The germline CDR1 and CDR2 sequences are MGHRA and YSYEKL. The CDR3 protein is CASSQDPVSPLHF. For the CDR3, the DNA is TGCGCCAGCAGCCAAGATCCGGTTTCACCCCTCCACTTT.

The chain is built from TRBV5-1 and TRBJ1-5; 8 bases match TRBD1. CDR1 SGHRS and CDR2 YFSETQ come from the germline V gene. J was trimmed by 6 bases and V by 4 bases; bases with no gene match: 9. CDR3 length equals 15 residues. The CDR3 loop is CASSPGQVRGQPQHF. In DNA, the CDR3 is TGCGCCAGCAGCCCGGGACAGGTTAGGGGTCAGCCCCAGCATTTT. Full variable domain (missing parts from reference TRBV5-1 and TRBJ1-5): KAGVTQTPRYLIKTRGQQVTLSCSPISGHRSVSWYQQTPGQGLQFLFEYFSETQRNKGNFPGRFSGRQFSNSRSEMNVSTLELGDSALYLCASSPGQVRGQPQHFGDGTRLSIL.

The V and J genes are TRBV20-1 and TRBJ2-3; D uncertain. Germline CDR1 DFQATT, CDR2 SNEGSKA (reference sequence). V gave up 3 bases and J gave up 1 base, with 14 bases separating them. This CDR3 has 15 residues. This CDR3 reads CSASLTVGRTDTQYF. The CDR3 DNA reads TGCAGTGCTAGTCTTACTGTGGGTCGCACAGATACGCAGTATTTT.

The chain recombines TRBV4-2 with TRBJ1-5; no firm D call. Germline V gene lookup returns CDR1 LGHNA and CDR2 YNFKEQ. V was shortened by 1 base and J by 2 bases, with 9 bases between the two germline ends. CDR3 size: 15 residues. The CDR3 spells CASSQAGRGNQPQHF. CDR3 bases: TGTGCCAGCAGCCAAGCTGGACGGGGCAATCAGCCCCAGCATTTT.

The rearrangement uses TRBV30 and TRBJ2-3; D gene uncertain. The CDR3 runs to 13 residues. Looked up from germline, CDR1 is GTSNPN and CDR2 is SVGIG (reference sequence). V was shortened by 0 bases and J by 3 bases, with 7 bases between the two germline ends. The CDR3: CAWSVQGTDTQYF. CDR3 sequence (DNA): TGTGCCTGGAGTGTACAAGGGACAGATACGCAGTATTTT.

V usage is TRBV12-3 or TRBV12-4 and J usage is TRBJ2-1; D gene uncertain. The CDR3 extends over 13 amino acids. Trimming removed 3 bases from V and 4 bases from J, with 7 bases in between. The CDR3 sequence: CASSFLGYNEQFF. The DNA of the CDR3 is TGTGCCAGCAGTTTTTTGGGGTACAATGAGCAGTTCTTC.

The rearrangement links TRBV7-9 to TRBJ2-2, with a possible D match to TRBD2 (7 bases). Trimming removed 5 bases at V and 7 bases at J, with 20 bases between. The CDR3 has 16 residues. Germline CDR1 and CDR2: SEHNR and FQNEAQ (reference sequence). The CDR3 here is CASSRWGGGDIGELFF. As DNA, the CDR3 is TGTGCCAGCAGCCGCTGGGGGGGCGGTGACATCGGGGAGCTGTTTTTT.

The chain links TRBV24-1 to TRBJ1-2; possible D gene TRBD1, 5 bases. The germline gives CDR1 KGHDR, CDR2 SFDVKD. The V and J ends lost 4 bases and 14 bases respectively, with 16 bases between them. This CDR3 has 12 amino acids. The CDR3 nucleotides read TGTGCCACCAGTGAATCCGGACAAGATAGAACCTTC. It is translated as CATSESGQDRTF.

This clone appeared once. This rearrangement joins TRBV11-2 to TRBJ2-1, with 10 bases that match TRBD2. Trimming cost V 6 bases and J 9 bases; bases outside gene matches: 8. This CDR3 contains 14 residues. Germline CDR1 is SGHAT and CDR2 is FQNNGV. The CDR3 DNA reads TGTGCCAGCAGTTACCTAGCGGGAGTGGGTGAGCAGTTCTTC. This translates into CASSYLAGVGEQFF.

The chain carries TRBV9 and TRBJ2-7; 11 bases are a match to TRBD2. Per germline, CDR1 SGDLS and CDR2 YYNGEE. V shed 4 bases and J 0 bases; nucleotides not matched to a gene: 12. CDR3 length equals 18 residues. The CDR3 is CASSPGLAGSPSSYEQYF. In nucleotides, the CDR3 is TGTGCCAGCAGCCCCGGACTAGCGGGCTCTCCAAGCTCCTACGAGCAGTACTTC.

The J gene is TRBJ2-4, the V gene TRBV5-1; D uncertain. Trimming left V 1 base short and J 8 bases short, with 13 bases between. Per germline, CDR1 SGHRS and CDR2 YFSETQ. CDR3 size: 14 residues. CDR3 amino acids: CASSLMDVVDIQYF. The CDR3 DNA follows: TGCGCCAGCAGCTTGATGGACGTCGTGGACATTCAGTACTTC.

This sequence joins TRBV27 and TRBJ2-3; perhaps TRBD2 as D (6 bases). Germline CDR1 reads MNHEY; CDR2 reads SMNVEV (reference sequence). There are 16 residues in the CDR3. V shed 2 bases and J shed 5 bases, with 17 bases lying between them. DNA for the CDR3: TGTGCCAGCAGTTTACGGCCAGGGAGGATTGAAGATACGCAGTATTTT. Protein: CASSLRPGRIEDTQYF.

The chain joins TRBV12-5 to TRBJ2-7; D possibly corresponds to TRBD1 (5 bases). The CDR3 covers 14 residues. Per germline, CDR1 LGHNT and CDR2 FRNRAP. Deletions cut 7 bases from V and 0 bases from J, with 13 bases between. The CDR3 here is CASAKTALSYEQYF. The CDR3 DNA follows: TGTGCTAGTGCCAAGACAGCTCTCTCCTACGAGCAGTACTTC.

The rearrangement joins TRBV9 to TRBJ2-7, with D hard to call. The CDR3 loop spans 11 amino acids. V was cut by 6 bases and J by 4 bases, with 8 bases left in between. Germline assignment: CDR1 SGDLS and CDR2 YYNGEE. The CDR3 nucleotides are TGTGCCAGCAATTCGAAGTACGAGCAGTACTTC. Its translation is CASNSKYEQYF.

The chain combines TRBV11-2 with TRBJ2-1, with TRBD2 matching 7 bases. Germline-derived CDR1 and CDR2 are SGHAT and FQNNGV. This CDR3 is 14 amino acids long. The trim removed 3 bases at V and 4 bases at J, leaving 3 bases unmatched. CDR3 amino acids: CASSFGRKYNEQFF. The CDR3 DNA is TGTGCCAGCAGCTTCGGGAGGAAATACAATGAGCAGTTCTTC.

The V gene is TRBV19, the J gene TRBJ2-7, with 12 bases fitting TRBD2. Trimming removed 8 bases from V and 4 bases from J; junction bases left unmatched: 0. CDR1 and CDR2 (germline): LNHDA, SQIVND (reference sequence). The CDR3 is made up of 12 amino acids. The DNA of the CDR3 is TGTGCCAGTGGGACTAGCGGGTACGAGCAGTACTTC. Translation gives CASGTSGYEQYF.